This TCR beta chain was sequenced during a study of graft-versus-host responses after intestinal transplantation. Study overall: Grafts were multivisceral, liver-intestinal, or isolated intestinal.

Per the germline V gene, CDR1 is SEHNR and CDR2 is FQNEAQ (reference sequence). The CDR3 covers 11 residues. V shed 2 bases and J shed 2 bases, with 0 bases lying between them. To release intraepithelial and lamina propria lymphocytes, the graft tissue was processed. Sequencing used immunoSEQ multiplex PCR; TCRdb keeps in-frame clones, though not all of them. The data show tens of thousands of clones, about nine tenths seen once. Sequencing used ileum tissue, obtained 350 to 400 days after transplant. This chain links TRBV7-9 with TRBJ2-5; no reliable D call. The TCR was taken from a human patient who received an intestinal transplant, so some T cells may come from the graft donor. The CDR3 sequence: CASSLQETQYF. The CDR3 bases are TGTGCCAGCAGCTTACAAGAGACCCAGTACTTC.